Included here is one T cell receptor (beta chain) sequence, with context. The sample belongs to a study of shared clonotypes between healthy human individuals. The data were produced by immunoSEQ multiplex PCR, yet TCRdb's version contains in-frame clones alone and is incomplete. This sample carries 2 million to 2.5 million clones, under 95% of them seen once, and the ten largest clones take about 0.36%. Germline lookup yields CDR1 MDHEN and CDR2 SYDVKM. Between the trimmed V and J ends, which lost 2 bases and 1 base, there was a span of 8 bases. CDR3 length equals 15 residues. This receptor was obtained from a young man in good health. Some clones in this sample may be carry-over from other donors' samples. The chain joins TRBV28 to TRBJ1-4; no reliable D call. The specimen sequenced was naive CD4+ T cells from PBMCs. Subset defined: CD45RA+ positively selected. The chain's CDR3 is CASSLAGLTNEKLFF. CDR3 in DNA: TGTGCCAGCAGTTTAGCAGGCTTAACTAATGAAAAACTGTTTTTT.